The 28 T cell receptor beta chains below were found in one sample sequenced in a study of blood T cell repertoires in COVID-19. Sequencing was performed with immunoSEQ multiplex PCR; in TCRdb, only in-frame clones are kept and a portion is missing. The top ten hold 2.4% of the sample, which has about 260,000 clones, 75% to 90% seen once. Sample: PBMCs or T cells enriched from blood (not recorded which). The receptors come from a woman younger than 35 who had recovered from COVID-19.

CDR3 nucleotides: TGTGCCAGCAGCTGGGAGGAGGTTGGCAGGGAACACACCGGGGAGCTGTTTTTT. Its translation is CASSWEEVGREHTGELFF. The gene calls are TRBV11-3 and TRBJ2-2; TRBD2 might be the D (6 bases). The CDR3 is made up of 18 amino acids. Trimming shortened V by 4 bases and J by 3 bases, and 21 bases separated the two germline ends. The germline V gene encodes CDR1 SGHNT and CDR2 YENEEA.

This chain links TRBV18 with TRBJ1-2; D perhaps matches TRBD1 (5 bases). This CDR3 is built from 13 residues. Trimming took 2 bases from V and 8 from J, leaving 12 bases between them. Germline CDR1 and CDR2: KGHSH and LQKENI. This CDR3 is CASSPWGTLGYTF. The CDR3 bases are TGTGCCAGCTCACCATGGGGGACTTTAGGCTACACCTTC.

CDR3: CSVEGQGVEANYGYTF. CDR3 DNA: TGCAGCGTGGAGGGACAGGGGGTAGAAGCTAACTATGGCTACACCTTC. The chain links TRBV29-1 to TRBJ1-2; 11 bases fit TRBD1. In germline, CDR1 is SQVTM, CDR2 ANQGSEA. Losses at the gene ends were 6 bases for V and 0 bases for J; bases not matched to a gene: 9. The CDR3 is 16 residues long.

The chain recombines TRBV5-6 with TRBJ2-1, with D possibly TRBD1 on 7 matching bases. This CDR3 is built from 14 residues. The V end lost 1 base, the J end lost 8 bases, and 13 bases lay between the germline ends. Germline V gene lookup returns CDR1 SGHDT and CDR2 YYEEEE. The CDR3 loop reads CASSLWQGGDEQFF. DNA for the CDR3: TGTGCCAGCAGCTTGTGGCAGGGGGGTGATGAGCAGTTCTTC. The whole variable domain, filled in from reference TRBV5-6 and TRBJ2-1, reads DAGVTQSPTHLIKTRGQQVTLRCSPKSGHDTVSWYQQALGQGPQFIFQYYEEEERQRGNFPDRFSGHQFPNYSSELNVNALLLGDSALYLCASSLWQGGDEQFFGPGTRLTVL.

This clone was counted a few times. V usage is TRBV15 and J usage is TRBJ1-6; D possibly corresponds to TRBD1 (5 bases). Germline CDR1 and CDR2: LNHNV and YYDKDF (reference sequence). There are 16 residues in the CDR3. The V gene lost 2 bases and the J gene lost 0 bases, with 8 bases spanning the gap. Written as DNA, the CDR3 is TGTGCCACCAGCAGATCTGACAGCTCCTATAATTCACCCCTCCACTTT. Protein product: CATSRSDSSYNSPLHF.

This rearrangement joins TRBV6-5 to TRBJ1-4; 7 bases agree with TRBD1. The CDR3 is 14 amino acids. CDR1 and CDR2 (germline): MNHEY, SVGAGI. Germline trimming cut 7 bases from V and 12 bases from J; bases unmatched to any gene: 14. This chain's CDR3 is CASTRTGARAELFF. The CDR3 nucleotides read TGTGCCAGCACTCGAACAGGGGCCAGGGCGGAACTGTTTTTT.

The gene calls are TRBV7-2 and TRBJ2-7, with TRBD2 identical over 9 bases. V trimming: 5 bases; J trimming: 3 bases; junction bases outside the gene matches: 8. This CDR3 contains 15 residues. Germline loops: CDR1 SGHTA, CDR2 FQGNSA. The CDR3, as DNA: TGTGCCAGCAGCGCCCAGGGGCGGGGGGGCTACGAGCAGTACTTC. Residues: CASSAQGRGGYEQYF.

The chain has TRBV4-1 and TRBJ1-6; perhaps TRBD1 as D (5 bases). In germline, CDR1 is MGHRA, CDR2 YSYEKL. The CDR3 has 16 residues. V lost 4 bases and J 9 bases, leaving 19 bases between the germline ends. CDR3 in amino acids: CASSPWIGTEGSPLHF. Written as DNA, the CDR3 is TGCGCCAGCAGCCCGTGGATCGGGACGGAGGGTTCACCCCTCCACTTT.

The chain is built from TRBV19 and TRBJ2-2; perhaps TRBD1 as D (6 bases). Germline CDR1 is LNHDA and CDR2 is SQIVND (reference sequence). Deletions cut 8 bases from V and 6 bases from J, with 10 bases between. This CDR3 has 12 residues. The CDR3 is CASRTGPGELFF. The CDR3 DNA follows: TGTGCCAGTCGAACAGGGCCCGGGGAGCTGTTTTTT.

The rearrangement joins TRBV6-5 to TRBJ1-5, with D uncertain. V lost 6 bases to trimming and J lost 0 bases, with 9 bases between them. From germline, CDR1 is MNHEY and CDR2 SVGAGI. The CDR3 extends over 14 amino acids. The DNA for the CDR3 is TGTGCCAGCAGAAAAACTGCTAGCAATCAGCCCCAGCATTTT. It codes for CASRKTASNQPQHF.

The rearrangement joins TRBV20-1 to TRBJ1-5, with TRBD1 as a possible D gene (5 bases). V shed 3 bases and J shed 4 bases, with 13 bases lying between them. The length of the CDR3 is 14 residues. The germline V gene has CDR1 DFQATT and CDR2 SNEGSKA (reference sequence). The CDR3 DNA follows: TGCAGTGCTAGTGTTTCAGGGATGAATCAGCCCCAGCATTTT. Translation: CSASVSGMNQPQHF.

The rearrangement links TRBV3-1 (or the pseudogene TRBV3-2) to TRBJ2-5, with TRBD2 matching 8 bases. J gave up 0 bases and V 0 bases, and 6 bases lay outside the gene matches. The CDR3 length is 17 residues. CDR1 is LGHDT, CDR2 YNNKEL, per germline (reference sequence). The CDR3 region is CASSQDLWRGDQETQYF. CDR3 coding DNA: TGTGCCAGCAGCCAAGATCTCTGGCGGGGGGACCAAGAGACCCAGTACTTC.

This clone was counted once. V and J are TRBV19 and TRBJ2-1; tentatively, D is TRBD2 (5 bases). This CDR3 has 13 residues. V lost 4 bases, J lost 5 bases, and 9 bases lay in between. CDR1 is LNHDA, CDR2 SQIVND, per germline (reference sequence). As DNA, the CDR3 is TGTGCCAGTAGTAGAGGAGCGGACAATGAGCAGTTCTTC. Translation gives CASSRGADNEQFF.

This chain links TRBV12-3 or TRBV12-4 with TRBJ2-7; D uncertain. This CDR3 has 11 amino acids. V gave up 6 bases and J gave up 0 bases, with 3 bases separating them. This CDR3 is CASSHSYEQYF. In DNA, the CDR3 is TGTGCCAGCAGCCACTCCTACGAGCAGTACTTC.

The rearrangement uses TRBV5-1 and TRBJ2-1; possible D gene TRBD1, 5 bases. Germline V gene data show CDR1 as SGHRS and CDR2 as YFSETQ. V dropped 3 bases and J dropped 6 bases, with 16 bases sitting between them. The CDR3 extends over 15 amino acids. The DNA for the CDR3 is TGCGCCAGCAGCTGGGTCAGGGTCTCAGGCAATGAGCAGTTCTTC. It specifies CASSWVRVSGNEQFF.

V and J are TRBV20-1 and TRBJ1-2; D gene ambiguous. V was pared by 4 bases and J by 7 bases, with 7 bases between. Germline-derived CDR1 and CDR2 are DFQATT and SNEGSKA (reference sequence). CDR3 size: 10 residues. CDR3 nucleotides: TGCAGTGCTAAGGACTTTGGCTACACCTTC. Protein sequence: CSAKDFGYTF.

The CDR3 spells CASTRPDSLRYGYTF. The CDR3 DNA is TGCGCCAGCACCCGACCGGACAGCCTCCGCTATGGCTACACCTTC. V is TRBV23-1 and J is TRBJ1-2; possibly TRBD1 for D (6 bases). TRBV23-1 is classed as an ORF, of uncertain function. The CDR3 extends over 15 amino acids. Trimming pared 7 bases from V and 4 bases from J, leaving 19 bases between.

The rearrangement uses TRBV7-8 and TRBJ1-5, with TRBD1 matching over 7 bases. Germline CDR1 SGHVS, CDR2 FQNEAQ. The CDR3 totals 15 residues. J was trimmed by 7 bases and V by 6 bases; bases with no gene match: 12. The CDR3 DNA sequence: TGTGCCAGCAGGAAAGGGACAGACTCGGAGCAGCCCCAGCATTTT. Protein product: CASRKGTDSEQPQHF.

The chain uses TRBV7-3 and TRBJ1-6, with D perhaps matching TRBD1 (6 bases). Germline V CDR1 and CDR2: SGHTA, FQGTGA. The CDR3 is 15 amino acids. The germline V and J ends were trimmed by 6 bases and 7 bases, with 16 bases remaining between them. The CDR3 sequence: CASRYTDRWNSPLHF. CDR3 DNA: TGTGCCAGCAGGTACACCGACAGGTGGAATTCACCCCTCCACTTT. Together with reference TRBV7-3 and TRBJ1-6, the CDR3 gives the full variable domain: GAGVSQTPSNKVTEKGKYVELRCDPISGHTALYWYRQSLGQGPEFLIYFQGTGAADDSGLPNDRFFAVRPEGSVSTLKIQRTERGDSAVYLCASRYTDRWNSPLHFGNGTRLTVT.

V usage is TRBV3-1 (or the pseudogene TRBV3-2) and J usage is TRBJ1-2; no firm D call. The V end lost 4 bases, the J end lost 1 base, and 13 bases lay between the germline ends. The germline V gene has CDR1 LGHDT and CDR2 YNNKEL (reference sequence). This CDR3 comprises 15 residues. This CDR3 is CASSRLERINYGYTF. CDR3 bases: TGTGCCAGCAGCCGCCTAGAACGGATTAACTATGGCTACACCTTC.

The chain recombines TRBV10-3 with TRBJ1-2; a weak D match, TRBD1 (6 bases). Germline CDR1 reads ENHRY; CDR2 reads SYGVKD. This CDR3 contains 14 residues. V dropped 4 bases and J dropped 0 bases, with 9 bases sitting between them. The DNA of the CDR3 is TGTGCCATCAGTGGCAGGGGAGCTAACTATGGCTACACCTTC. Its translation is CAISGRGANYGYTF.

This clone was observed a single time. This chain uses TRBV20-1 with TRBJ1-6, with 7 bases identical to TRBD1. CDR1 DFQATT and CDR2 SNEGSKA come from the germline V gene (reference sequence). V shed 3 bases, J shed 7 bases, and the junction held 3 bases outside the gene matches. The CDR3 is made up of 13 amino acids. CDR3 in DNA: TGCAGTGCTAGTGACAGGGCCAATTCACCCCTCCACTTT. This codes for CSASDRANSPLHF.

V and J are TRBV28 and TRBJ2-7; 11 positions agree with TRBD1. The CDR3 loop spans 15 amino acids. Per the germline V gene, CDR1 is MDHEN and CDR2 is SYDVKM. Trimming removed 6 bases from V and 3 bases from J; junction bases left unmatched: 7. The CDR3 here is CASSDPGTGGYEQYF. The CDR3 DNA follows: TGTGCCAGCAGCGACCCCGGGACAGGGGGCTACGAGCAGTACTTC.

This chain joins TRBV19 and TRBJ1-3; D uncertain. The CDR3 has 14 amino acids. In germline, CDR1 is LNHDA, CDR2 SQIVND (reference sequence). V was shortened by 6 bases and J by 0 bases, with 9 bases between the two germline ends. This CDR3 reads CASSTSSSGNTIYF. The CDR3 DNA reads TGTGCCAGTAGCACCTCCAGCTCTGGAAACACCATATATTTT.

V usage is TRBV6-2 or TRBV6-3 and J usage is TRBJ1-1; D gene unclear. CDR1 and CDR2 (germline): MNHEY, SVGEGT. V was pared by 4 bases and J by 1 base, with 7 bases between. This CDR3 has 13 residues. CDR3 bases: TGTGCCAGCAGTTTTGTTCAGAACACTGAAGCTTTCTTT. Translated: CASSFVQNTEAFF.

The chain couples TRBV3-1 (or the pseudogene TRBV3-2) to TRBJ2-3; 10 bases line up with TRBD1. V lost 6 bases to trimming and J lost 5 bases; unmatched junction nucleotides: 11. Germline V gene lookup returns CDR1 LGHDT and CDR2 YNNKEL (reference sequence). The CDR3 contains 16 residues. For the CDR3, the DNA is TGTGCCAGCAGTCAGGAAACAGGGACAGGGGTAGATACGCAGTATTTT. It translates to CASSQETGTGVDTQYF.

This chain connects TRBV4-1 to TRBJ2-1; 9 nucleotides match TRBD2. Germline V gives CDR1 MGHRA, CDR2 YSYEKL. This CDR3 is 17 amino acids long. The V and J ends lost 1 base and 2 bases, in that order; junction bases with no gene match: 6. The CDR3 sequence: CASSQGPSGEAYNEQFF. CDR3 nucleotide sequence: TGCGCCAGCAGCCAAGGCCCTAGCGGGGAGGCCTACAATGAGCAGTTCTTC.

Worth noting for this clone: This sample includes further DNA sequences coding for the same CDR3. The V and J genes are TRBV28 and TRBJ1-2, with a weak D call TRBD1 (6 bases). The V end lost 5 bases, the J end lost 4 bases, and 8 bases lay between the germline ends. This CDR3 is built from 12 residues. CDR1 MDHEN and CDR2 SYDVKM come from the germline V gene. The CDR3 DNA reads TGTGCCAGCAGTCTCAGGGGCTATGGCTACACCTTC. Protein: CASSLRGYGYTF.